These 22 T cell receptor beta chains share one sample of origin, sequenced in a study of blood T cell repertoires in COVID-19 (dated by TCRdb to the early 2020s). Receptor amplification or capture employed the immunoSEQ multiplex PCR assay. This immuneACCESS table, as held by TCRdb, lists in-frame sequences with V and J called but not all clones. Of the missing ones, under half trace to an unresolved V gene in checked studies; the others have no known cause. Present in this sample are about 60,000 clones, about 88% of which were seen just once. Of the sample, more than 4% falls within the top ten clones. The source material was peripheral blood. The receptors stem from a human donor in a cohort sampled during active COVID-19.

The chain recombines TRBV5-5 with TRBJ1-2; possible D gene TRBD1, 6 bases. Per germline, CDR1 SGHKS and CDR2 YYEKEE (reference sequence). V was pared by 4 bases and J by 2 bases, with 12 bases between. The CDR3 totals 14 residues. The CDR3 DNA is TGTGCCAGCAGCCCGACAGGCGCCAACTATGGCTACACCTTC. Residues: CASSPTGANYGYTF.

There are a few counts of this clone. This chain links TRBV6-6 with TRBJ1-2; 9 positions match TRBD1. V lost 4 bases to trimming and J lost 0 bases; unmatched junction nucleotides: 6. The CDR3 consists of 16 residues. CDR1 and CDR2 (germline): MNHNY, SVGAGI (reference sequence). The CDR3 region has the DNA TGTGCCAGCAGTTCGGGACAGGGATTGTCTAACTATGGCTACACCTTC. It codes for CASSSGQGLSNYGYTF.

The chain joins TRBV7-6 to TRBJ2-5; 9 bases line up with TRBD1. After removal of 3 bases from V and 6 bases from J, the junction contained 2 bases not matched to a gene. The length of the CDR3 is 13 residues. The V gene's germline CDR1 is SGHVS and CDR2 FNYEAQ. The CDR3 bases are TGTGCCAGCAGCTTGGACAGGGGAAAGACCCAGTACTTC. Encoded protein: CASSLDRGKTQYF.

CDR3 protein: CASRTRGRGDEQYF. For the CDR3, the DNA is TGTGCCAGCAGGACAAGGGGTAGAGGCGACGAGCAGTACTTC. The V gene is TRBV2, the J gene TRBJ2-7, with D maybe TRBD1 (5 bases). The CDR3 is 14 amino acids. V shed 6 bases and J shed 5 bases, with 17 bases lying between them. Germline V gene sequence: CDR1 SNHLY, CDR2 FYNNEI.

This clone was recorded only once. The V and J genes are TRBV3-1 (or the pseudogene TRBV3-2) and TRBJ2-1; the match to TRBD2 covers 12 bases. Trimming at V came to 2 bases and at J to 15 bases, leaving 2 bases not matched to a gene. The germline V gene has CDR1 LGHDT and CDR2 YNNKEL (reference sequence). The CDR3 has 12 residues. The CDR3 DNA is TGTGCCAGCAGCCAACTAGCGGGAGGGGCGTTCTTC. Protein: CASSQLAGGAFF.

The rearrangement joins TRBV19 to TRBJ1-3; D gene uncertain. Germline V gene lookup returns CDR1 LNHDA and CDR2 SQIVND (reference sequence). Trimming removed 7 bases from V and 1 base from J, with 14 bases in between. The CDR3 has 15 amino acids. Written as DNA, the CDR3 is TGTGCCAGTACCCGGTCAGGCGTTTCTGGAAACACCATATATTTT. Its translation: CASTRSGVSGNTIYF. The complete variable domain, with remaining parts taken from reference TRBV19 and TRBJ1-3, reads DGGITQSPKYLFRKEGQNVTLSCEQNLNHDAMYWYRQDPGQGLRLIYYSQIVNDFQKGDIAEGYSVSREKKESFPLTVTSAQKNPTAFYLCASTRSGVSGNTIYFGEGSWLTVV.

The chain recombines TRBV2 with TRBJ2-7; 7 positions match TRBD2. The CDR3 consists of 13 residues. Germline CDR1 and CDR2: SNHLY and FYNNEI. V gave up 5 bases and J gave up 4 bases; unmatched junction bases: 5. The CDR3 sequence is CASSWEGTYEQYF. DNA of the CDR3: TGTGCCAGCAGTTGGGAGGGAACGTACGAGCAGTACTTC.

This clone was recorded only once. V and J are TRBV19 and TRBJ2-3; 11 bases line up with TRBD1. V shed 4 bases, J shed 4 bases, and the junction held 7 bases outside the gene matches. The CDR3 length is 16 residues. From germline, CDR1 is LNHDA and CDR2 SQIVND (reference sequence). CDR3 amino acids: CASSRRTGGGSDTQYF. For the CDR3, the DNA is TGTGCCAGTAGTAGGAGGACAGGGGGCGGATCAGATACGCAGTATTTT.

This clone showed up just a few times. The chain carries TRBV19 and TRBJ1-5, with 7 nucleotides matching TRBD1. The CDR3 runs 15 residues. From germline, CDR1 is LNHDA and CDR2 SQIVND (reference sequence). V was clipped by 1 base and J by 5 bases; unmatched bases: 5. CDR3 nucleotides: TGTGCCAGTAGTATAGGGAGAGGGGGCGATCAGCCCCAGCATTTT. Protein sequence: CASSIGRGGDQPQHF.

This clone occurred once. This chain links TRBV7-8 with TRBJ1-2; D possibly corresponds to TRBD1 (6 bases). Germline CDR1 is SGHVS and CDR2 is FQNEAQ. Trimming pared 5 bases from V and 1 base from J, leaving 26 bases between. The CDR3 covers 19 residues. CDR3 nucleotide sequence: TGTGCCAGCAGCACCCGGTTTCAAAAGGTTACAGGGAATAACTATGGCTACACCTTC. It encodes CASSTRFQKVTGNNYGYTF.

The chain joins TRBV4-3 to TRBJ2-7; D is undetermined. V lost 0 bases to trimming and J lost 0 bases, with 15 bases between them. CDR1 and CDR2 from the germline V gene are LGHNA and YSLEER. This CDR3 comprises 17 residues. The CDR3 region is CASSQEFGSLGSYEQYF. The CDR3 coding sequence is TGCGCCAGCAGCCAAGAGTTCGGGTCTCTGGGCTCCTACGAGCAGTACTTC.

The chain carries TRBV5-4 and TRBJ1-6; D is unclear. V lost 0 bases and J 0 bases, leaving 4 bases between the germline ends. The CDR3 length is 15 residues. CDR1 SGHNT and CDR2 YYREEE come from the germline V gene (reference sequence). DNA for the CDR3: TGTGCCAGCAGCTTGGACAGCTCCTATAATTCACCCCTCCACTTT. Its protein product is CASSLDSSYNSPLHF.

The rearrangement joins TRBV18 to TRBJ2-5, with D possibly TRBD1 on 6 matching bases. The CDR3 totals 14 residues. Per the germline V gene, CDR1 is KGHSH and CDR2 is LQKENI. Trimming removed 3 bases at V and 4 bases at J, with 12 bases between. The CDR3 DNA is TGTGCCAGCTCACCTGGGACACTTCCAGAGACCCAGTACTTC. Protein sequence: CASSPGTLPETQYF. The whole variable domain, filled in from reference TRBV18 and TRBJ2-5, reads NAGVMQNPRHLVRRRGQEARLRCSPMKGHSHVYWYRQLPEEGLKFMVYLQKENIIDESGMPKERFSAEFPKEGPSILRIQQVVRGDSAAYFCASSPGTLPETQYFGPGTRLLVL.

The gene calls are TRBV6-6 and TRBJ2-5, with 8 bases lining up with TRBD2. Germline V gene sequence: CDR1 MNHNY, CDR2 SVGAGI (reference sequence). The CDR3 extends over 15 amino acids. V was clipped by 2 bases and J by 4 bases; unmatched bases: 6. In nucleotides, the CDR3 is TGTGCCAGCAGTTACCGGGCGGGGGGCCCAGAGACCCAGTACTTC. This encodes CASSYRAGGPETQYF.

V usage is TRBV7-2 and J usage is TRBJ2-2; TRBD2 might be the D (5 bases). Germline values: CDR1 SGHTA, CDR2 FQGNSA. The CDR3 is made up of 14 amino acids. V shed 5 bases and J shed 5 bases, with 12 bases lying between them. The CDR3 reads CASSPESGTGELFF. The CDR3 DNA reads as TGTGCCAGCAGCCCAGAAAGCGGTACCGGGGAGCTGTTTTTT.

This chain links TRBV28 with TRBJ1-2; 9 bases are a match to TRBD1. Trimming cost V 6 bases and J 7 bases; bases outside gene matches: 21. Germline lookup yields CDR1 MDHEN and CDR2 SYDVKM. This CDR3 has 18 amino acids. The CDR3 DNA reads as TGTGCCAGCAGAACACTAAACCTAGGGACAGGGCCTAGGCTTGGCTACACCTTC. It is translated as CASRTLNLGTGPRLGYTF.

A single count supports this clone. J is TRBJ2-1 and V is TRBV5-5; 8 bases are shared with TRBD2. V lost 2 bases to trimming and J lost 9 bases; unmatched junction nucleotides: 7. The germline V gene has CDR1 SGHKS and CDR2 YYEKEE (reference sequence). The CDR3 runs 14 residues. The CDR3 sequence: CASSFGTSRGEQFF. CDR3 bases: TGTGCCAGCAGCTTCGGGACTAGTAGAGGTGAGCAGTTCTTC. Based on the CDR3 plus reference TRBV5-5 and TRBJ2-1, the full variable domain is DAGVTQSPTHLIKTRGQQVTLRCSPISGHKSVSWYQQVLGQGPQFIFQYYEKEERGRGNFPDRFSARQFPNYSSELNVNALLLGDSALYLCASSFGTSRGEQFFGPGTRLTVL.

This clone showed up just once. The chain links TRBV5-1 to TRBJ2-7; possible D gene TRBD2, 6 bases. The CDR3 runs 15 residues. Germline V CDR1 and CDR2: SGHRS, YFSETQ. Deletions cut 2 bases from V and 3 bases from J, with 15 bases between. CDR3 amino acids: CASSLGGGVDYEQYF. DNA of the CDR3: TGCGCCAGCAGCTTAGGCGGAGGGGTCGACTACGAGCAGTACTTC.

The chain combines TRBV7-9 with TRBJ1-4, with TRBD1 identical over 7 bases. The CDR3 spans 14 residues. CDR1 and CDR2 (germline): SEHNR, FQNEAQ (reference sequence). Germline trimming cut 1 base from V and 7 bases from J; bases unmatched to any gene: 3. This CDR3 is CASSLGGGGEKLFF. CDR3 sequence (DNA): TGTGCCAGCAGCTTAGGAGGGGGCGGTGAAAAACTGTTTTTT. The entire variable domain, with the rest obtained from reference TRBV7-9 and TRBJ1-4, is as follows: DTGVSQNPRHKITKRGQNVTFRCDPISEHNRLYWYRQTLGQGPEFLTYFQNEAQLEKSRLLSDRFSAERPKGSFSTLEIQRTEQGDSAMYLCASSLGGGGEKLFFGSGTQLSVL.

This chain joins TRBV6-2 or TRBV6-3 and TRBJ1-1; D perhaps matches TRBD1 (6 bases). The CDR3 consists of 15 residues. The germline V gene encodes CDR1 MNHEY and CDR2 SVGEGT. The V end was cut by 5 bases, the J end by 1 base, with 14 bases between. As DNA, the CDR3 is TGTGCCAGCAGTGACAGGACGGCTGGGAACACTGAAGCTTTCTTT. Encoded protein: CASSDRTAGNTEAFF.

This chain joins TRBV11-2 and TRBJ1-5; D is uncertain. V dropped 0 bases and J dropped 0 bases, with 3 bases sitting between them. Germline-derived CDR1 and CDR2 are SGHAT and FQNNGV. This CDR3 region has 14 residues. In DNA, the CDR3 is TGTGCCAGCAGCTTAGATAGTAGCAATCAGCCCCAGCATTTT. Translating gives CASSLDSSNQPQHF.

This chain connects TRBV7-6 to TRBJ2-7; 7 bases align to TRBD1. After removal of 5 bases from V and 0 bases from J, the junction contained 10 bases not matched to a gene. The CDR3 is made up of 16 amino acids. Germline CDR1 is SGHVS and CDR2 is FNYEAQ. The DNA of the CDR3 is TGTGCCAGCAGCCCTCAGACAGGGAGAAGCTCCTACGAGCAGTACTTC. This codes for CASSPQTGRSSYEQYF.